This paragraph reports one T cell receptor (beta chain). CDR1 is SGHTA, CDR2 FQGNSA, per germline. CDR3 length: 15 residues. V shed 5 bases, J shed 3 bases, and the junction held 8 bases outside the gene matches. The sample comes from a study of blood T cell repertoires in COVID-19. Study overall: From the United States, Italy and Spain came samples of acute and convalescent COVID-19. In each case, the material was cDNA or gDNA derived from T cells, B-cell-depleted T cells, or PBMCs.

In the authors' workflow: Reference gene primer amplification in the assay estimated nucleated cell counts. Assay: immunoSEQ multiplex PCR; the TCRdb copy retains only in-frame clones and omits some. D and trimming were read from the DNA, whereas the V and J calls and clone size are those reported in that table. The sample yields roughly 150,000 clones, roughly nine tenths seen once. The sample was peripheral blood. The chain has TRBV7-2 and TRBJ2-3; 7 bases agree with TRBD1. The receptor was derived from a woman aged 60-75 years with active COVID-19. CDR3 residues: CASSPGMTGTDTQYF. CDR3 sequence (DNA): TGTGCCAGCAGCCCAGGCATGACAGGGACAGATACGCAGTATTTT.